This T cell receptor beta chain is drawn from a study of CXCR3-negative and CXCR3-positive naive CD8 T cells (dated by TCRdb to the late 2010s). About the study as a whole: In total, about 135 million TRB reads were obtained, which works out to roughly 1.5 +/- 0.3 million reads per library. The TRBV-TRBJ cluster analysis covered naive subsets from 5 donors and memory cells from 3 donors. The diversity and physicochemical repertoire analyses included around 10 donors pooled from two independent experiments.

For each CD8+ T cell subset, flow sorting was done in triplicate, and roughly 310,000 cells per subset went directly into RLT lysis buffer. To exclude memory contaminants, naive CD8+ T cells were stringently defined as CD45RO-CCR7+CD27+CD95-. Peripheral blood mononuclear cells were isolated from buffy coats by standard density gradient centrifugation. Naive CXCR3-negative and CXCR3-positive CD8+ T cells were flow-sorted using a FACSAria III. Total RNA was extracted from sorted cells using an RNeasy Mini Kit. Looking up the germline V gene (reference sequence) yields CDR1 DFQATT and CDR2 SNEGSKA. The CDR3 starts with the cysteine, ends with the phenylalanine, and has 12 residues. There is no recorded DNA. Study-level results and caveats: TRB CDR3s from CXCR3-positive naive cells showed higher hydrophobicity (lower Kidera factor 4), lower energy, and higher strength and volume indices than CXCR3-negative naive cells. Both naive subsets had comparably high repertoire diversity, while memory CD8+ T cells had much lower repertoire diversity. Within the same donor, TRBV-TRBJ usage looked similar between naive CXCR3-negative and CXCR3-positive cells, but memory cells had distinct patterns. Because surface CD5, which has been linked to self-reactivity in mice, was comparable between naive subsets, TCR interaction strength was also inferred from TRB CDR3 physicochemical properties. CXCR3 expression partially decreased after cryopreservation, so most assays used freshly isolated PBMCs.

The reads were generated on a NextSeq 550. The Human TCR Profiling Kit (MiLaboratory) was used to prepare UMI-labeled 5' RACE TRB cDNA libraries. The full amount of extracted RNA was used for cDNA synthesis, and the full amount of resulting cDNA was used for PCR amplification. Libraries were prepared in parallel with an identical number of PCR cycles. The authors' pipeline ran thus. About 53,000 +/- 10,000 unique UMI-labeled TRB cDNA molecules per library were extracted with MIGEC and MiXCR, with at least two reads per UMI required. On average, each library contained roughly 40,000 +/- 10,000 functional in-frame TRB CDR3 nucleotide clonotypes without stop codons. After each sample was downsampled to 5000 UMI-labeled TRB molecules, VDJtools was used to calculate diversity metrics such as normalized Shannon-Wiener and Chao1. For the central five CDR3 residues, VDJtools calculated physicochemical properties weighted by clonotype size, namely interaction energy, strength, volume and Kidera factor 4. TCRdb reprocessed the public reads and reports one entry per CDR3 protein sequence, without DNA. The V and J calls and clone size come from TCRdb's table, not from the authors' own analysis. The sample table records about 120,000 distinct CDR3 sequences. Jointly, the top ten make up roughly 0.29% of the sample.

With regard to this clonotype: Its specific antigen is unknown.

The TCR originated in a human donor in good health. Some clones in this sample may be carry-over from other donors' samples. Sequenced: naive CXCR3- CD8+ T cells from blood. The cell subset or site label of this sample denotes: CD45RO-CCR7+CD27+CD95- naive CD8+ T cells lacking CXCR3 (TNR3-). The V gene is TRBV20-1 and the J gene is TRBJ1-2. The CDR3 region reads CSARGGGDGYTF.